Reported below is one T cell receptor beta chain. With each sample, at least 5 micrograms of total RNA were extracted. Using a J-beta primer mix together with a sample-barcoded 5' primer, a second PCR was run for roughly 6 to 12 cycles. TCRdb redid the calling of the 5' RACE reads with MiXCR, one entry per CDR3 protein. This table has roughly 1,500,000 distinct CDR3 sequences, approximately 38% appearing once. The CDR3 is 16 amino acids. Germline V gene lookup returns CDR1 SGHTA and CDR2 FQGNSA. The ends lost 4 bases at V and 2 bases at J; junction bases unmatched: 10. The data were obtained in a study of blood T cells in healthy people across ages.

The source of this sequence is a woman under 30 in good health. Sequencing was done on a sample of blood. The chain employs TRBV7-2 and TRBJ1-2; 7 bases are shared with TRBD1. CDR3 coding DNA: TGTGCCAGCAGCTCCGGAGGGGGGACAGCCAACTATGGCTACACCTTC. Translated: CASSSGGGTANYGYTF.